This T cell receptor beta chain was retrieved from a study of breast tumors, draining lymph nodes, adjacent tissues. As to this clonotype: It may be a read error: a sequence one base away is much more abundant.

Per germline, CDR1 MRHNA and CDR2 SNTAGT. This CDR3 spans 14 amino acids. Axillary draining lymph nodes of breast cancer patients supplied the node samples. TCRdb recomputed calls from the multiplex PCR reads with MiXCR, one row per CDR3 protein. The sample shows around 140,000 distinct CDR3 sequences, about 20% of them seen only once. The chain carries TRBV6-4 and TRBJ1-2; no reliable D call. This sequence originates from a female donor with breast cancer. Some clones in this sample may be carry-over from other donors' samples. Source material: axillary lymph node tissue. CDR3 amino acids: CAGSDYARADGYTF. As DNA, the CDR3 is TGTGCCGGCAGTGATTATGCTAGGGCTGATGGCTACACCTTC.